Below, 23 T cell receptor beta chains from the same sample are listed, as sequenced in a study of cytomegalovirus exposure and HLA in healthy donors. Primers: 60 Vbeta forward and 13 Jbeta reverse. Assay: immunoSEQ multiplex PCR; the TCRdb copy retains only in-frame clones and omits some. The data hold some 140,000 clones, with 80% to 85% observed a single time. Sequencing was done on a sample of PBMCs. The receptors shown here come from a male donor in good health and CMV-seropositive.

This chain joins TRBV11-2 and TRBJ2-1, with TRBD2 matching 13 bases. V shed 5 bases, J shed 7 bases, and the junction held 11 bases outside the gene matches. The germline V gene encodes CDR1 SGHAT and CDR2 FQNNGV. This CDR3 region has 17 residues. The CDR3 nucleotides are TGTGCCAGCAGCCTCTCCAGGGGGACTAGCGGGGATAATGAGCAGTTCTTC. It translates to CASSLSRGTSGDNEQFF. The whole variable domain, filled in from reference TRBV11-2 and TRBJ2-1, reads EAGVAQSPRYKIIEKRQSVAFWCNPISGHATLYWYQQILGQGPKLLIQFQNNGVVDDSQLPKDRFSAERLKGVDSTLKIQPAKLEDSAVYLCASSLSRGTSGDNEQFFGPGTRLTVL.

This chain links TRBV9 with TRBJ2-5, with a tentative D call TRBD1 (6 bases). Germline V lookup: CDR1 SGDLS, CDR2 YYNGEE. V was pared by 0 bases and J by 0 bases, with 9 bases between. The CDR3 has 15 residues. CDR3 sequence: CASSVAGVNQETQYF. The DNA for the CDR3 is TGTGCCAGCAGCGTAGCAGGGGTGAACCAAGAGACCCAGTACTTC.

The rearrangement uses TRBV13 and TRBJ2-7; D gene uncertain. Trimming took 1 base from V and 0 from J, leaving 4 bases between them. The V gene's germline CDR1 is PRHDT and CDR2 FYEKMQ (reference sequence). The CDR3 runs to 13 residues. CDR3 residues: CASSLASSYEQYF. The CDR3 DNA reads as TGTGCCAGCAGCTTAGCATCCTCCTACGAGCAGTACTTC.

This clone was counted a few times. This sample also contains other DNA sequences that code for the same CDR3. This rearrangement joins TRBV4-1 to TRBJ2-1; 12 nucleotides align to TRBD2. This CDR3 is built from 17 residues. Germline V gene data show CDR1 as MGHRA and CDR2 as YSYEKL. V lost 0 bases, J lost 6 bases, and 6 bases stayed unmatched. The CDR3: CASSQEATSGSGNEQFF. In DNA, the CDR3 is TGCGCCAGCAGCCAAGAGGCGACTAGCGGGAGTGGCAATGAGCAGTTCTTC.

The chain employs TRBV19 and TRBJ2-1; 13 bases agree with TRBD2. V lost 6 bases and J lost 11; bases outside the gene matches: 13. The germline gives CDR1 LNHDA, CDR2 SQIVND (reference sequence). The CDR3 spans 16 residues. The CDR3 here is CASRTPGTSGNLKQFF. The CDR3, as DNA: TGTGCCAGTAGAACCCCTGGGACTAGCGGGAACTTAAAGCAGTTCTTC.

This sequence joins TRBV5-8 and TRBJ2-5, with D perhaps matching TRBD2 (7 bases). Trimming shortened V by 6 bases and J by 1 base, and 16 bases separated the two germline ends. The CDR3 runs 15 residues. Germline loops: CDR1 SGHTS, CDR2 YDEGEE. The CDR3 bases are TGTGCCAGCACCCCTTGGGGGGGGCCCCAAGAGACCCAGTACTTC. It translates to CASTPWGGPQETQYF.

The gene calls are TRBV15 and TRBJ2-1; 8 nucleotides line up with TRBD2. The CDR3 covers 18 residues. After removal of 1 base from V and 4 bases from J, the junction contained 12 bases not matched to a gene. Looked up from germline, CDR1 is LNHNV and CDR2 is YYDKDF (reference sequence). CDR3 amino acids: CATSRGPSEAGDYNEQFF. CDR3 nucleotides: TGTGCCACCAGCAGAGGACCCTCAGAAGCGGGAGATTACAATGAGCAGTTCTTC. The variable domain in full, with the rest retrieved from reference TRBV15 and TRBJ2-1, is DAMVIQNPRYQVTQFGKPVTLSCSQTLNHNVMYWYQQKSSQAPKLLFHYYDKDFNNEADTPDNFQSRRPNTSFCFLDIRSPGLGDTAMYLCATSRGPSEAGDYNEQFFGPGTRLTVL.

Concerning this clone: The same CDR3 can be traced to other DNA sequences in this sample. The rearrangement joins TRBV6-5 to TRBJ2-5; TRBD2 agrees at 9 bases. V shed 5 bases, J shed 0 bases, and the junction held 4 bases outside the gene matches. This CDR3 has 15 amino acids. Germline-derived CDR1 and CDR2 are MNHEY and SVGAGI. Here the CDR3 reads CASSATSGYQETQYF. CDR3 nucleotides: TGTGCCAGCAGTGCGACTAGCGGCTACCAAGAGACCCAGTACTTC.

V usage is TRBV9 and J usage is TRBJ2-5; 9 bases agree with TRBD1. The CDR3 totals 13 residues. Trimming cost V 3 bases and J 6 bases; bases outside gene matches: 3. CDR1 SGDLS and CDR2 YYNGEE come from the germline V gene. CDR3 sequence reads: CASSGDREQTQYF. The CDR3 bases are TGTGCCAGCAGCGGGGACAGGGAACAGACCCAGTACTTC. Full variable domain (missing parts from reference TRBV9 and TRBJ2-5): DSGVTQTPKHLITATGQRVTLRCSPRSGDLSVYWYQQSLDQGLQFLIQYYNGEERAKGNILERFSAQQFPDLHSELNLSSLELGDSALYFCASSGDREQTQYFGPGTRLLVL.

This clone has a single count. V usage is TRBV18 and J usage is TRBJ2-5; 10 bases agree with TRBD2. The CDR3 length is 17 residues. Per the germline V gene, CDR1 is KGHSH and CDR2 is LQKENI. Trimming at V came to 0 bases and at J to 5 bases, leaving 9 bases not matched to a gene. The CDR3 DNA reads TGTGCCAGCTCACCACCGGGACTAGCGAAGGTGTGGGAGACCCAGTACTTC. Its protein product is CASSPPGLAKVWETQYF.

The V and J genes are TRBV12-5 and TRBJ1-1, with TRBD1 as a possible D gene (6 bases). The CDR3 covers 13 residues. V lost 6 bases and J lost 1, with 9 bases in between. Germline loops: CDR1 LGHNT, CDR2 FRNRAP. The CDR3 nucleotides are TGTGCTAGTGGCCAACAGGGGAACACTGAAGCTTTCTTT. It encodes CASGQQGNTEAFF.

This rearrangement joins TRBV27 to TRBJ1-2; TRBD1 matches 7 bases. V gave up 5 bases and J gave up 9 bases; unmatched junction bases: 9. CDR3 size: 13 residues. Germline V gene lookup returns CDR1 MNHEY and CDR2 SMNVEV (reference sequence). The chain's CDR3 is CASSLLGQDSYTF. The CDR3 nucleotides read TGTGCCAGCAGTCTCCTAGGACAGGATAGCTACACCTTC.

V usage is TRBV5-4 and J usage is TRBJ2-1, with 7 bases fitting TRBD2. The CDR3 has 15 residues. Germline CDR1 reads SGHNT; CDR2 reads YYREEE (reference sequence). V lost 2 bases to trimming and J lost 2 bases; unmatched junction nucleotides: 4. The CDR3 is CASSFQRGPYNEQFF. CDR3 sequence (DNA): TGTGCCAGCAGCTTCCAGCGGGGCCCCTACAATGAGCAGTTCTTC. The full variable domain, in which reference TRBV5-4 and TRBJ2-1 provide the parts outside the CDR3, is ETGVTQSPTHLIKTRGQQVTLRCSSQSGHNTVSWYQQALGQGPQFIFQYYREEENGRGNFPPRFSGLQFPNYSSELNVNALELDDSALYLCASSFQRGPYNEQFFGPGTRLTVL.

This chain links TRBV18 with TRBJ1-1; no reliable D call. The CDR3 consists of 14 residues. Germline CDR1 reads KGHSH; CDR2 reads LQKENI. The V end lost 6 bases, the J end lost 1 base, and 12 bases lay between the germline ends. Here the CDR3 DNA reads TGTGCCAGCTCGCCCGGGTACCAGAACACTGAAGCTTTCTTT. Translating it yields CASSPGYQNTEAFF.

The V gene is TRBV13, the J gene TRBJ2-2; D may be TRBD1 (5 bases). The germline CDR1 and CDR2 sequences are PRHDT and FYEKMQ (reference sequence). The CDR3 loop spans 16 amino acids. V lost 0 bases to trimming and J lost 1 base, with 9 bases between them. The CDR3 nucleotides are TGTGCCAGCAGCTTAGGCTTAGGGGTGAACACCGGGGAGCTGTTTTTT. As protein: CASSLGLGVNTGELFF.

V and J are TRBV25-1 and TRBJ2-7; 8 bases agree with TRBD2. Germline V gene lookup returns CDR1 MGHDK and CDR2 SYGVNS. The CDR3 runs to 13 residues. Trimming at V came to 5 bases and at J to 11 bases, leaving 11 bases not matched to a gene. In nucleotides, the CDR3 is TGTGCCAGCAGTTACGGGGGGGCCCCGGCGGAGTACTTC. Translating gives CASSYGGAPAEYF.

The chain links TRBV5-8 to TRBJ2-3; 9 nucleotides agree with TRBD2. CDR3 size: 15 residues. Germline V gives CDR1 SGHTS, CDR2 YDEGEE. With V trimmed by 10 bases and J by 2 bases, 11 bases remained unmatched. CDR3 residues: CADEIAGASTDTQYF. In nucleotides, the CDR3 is TGTGCCGACGAAATAGCGGGGGCCTCCACAGATACGCAGTATTTT.

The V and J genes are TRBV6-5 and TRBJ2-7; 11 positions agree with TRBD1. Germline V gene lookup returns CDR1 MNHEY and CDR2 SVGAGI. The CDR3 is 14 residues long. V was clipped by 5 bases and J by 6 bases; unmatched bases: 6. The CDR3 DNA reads TGTGCCAGCAGTGACCCCGGGACAGGGGGCGAGCAGTACTTC. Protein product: CASSDPGTGGEQYF.

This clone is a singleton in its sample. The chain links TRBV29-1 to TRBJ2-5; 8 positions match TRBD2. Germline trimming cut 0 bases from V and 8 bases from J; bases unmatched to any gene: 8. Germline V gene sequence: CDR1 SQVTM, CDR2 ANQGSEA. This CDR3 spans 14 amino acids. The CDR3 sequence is CSVEDHGGVVTQYF. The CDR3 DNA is TGCAGCGTTGAAGATCACGGGGGGGTCGTAACCCAGTACTTC.

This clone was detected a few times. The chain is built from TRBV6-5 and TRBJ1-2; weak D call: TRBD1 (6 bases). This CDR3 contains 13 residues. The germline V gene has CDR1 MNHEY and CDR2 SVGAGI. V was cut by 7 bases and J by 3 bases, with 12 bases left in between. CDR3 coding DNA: TGTGCCAGCACCCAAGGGGGTCACTATGGCTACACCTTC. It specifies CASTQGGHYGYTF.

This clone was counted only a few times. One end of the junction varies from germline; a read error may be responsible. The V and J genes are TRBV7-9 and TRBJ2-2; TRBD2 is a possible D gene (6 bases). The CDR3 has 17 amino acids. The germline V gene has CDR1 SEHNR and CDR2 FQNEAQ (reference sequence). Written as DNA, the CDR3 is TGTTCCAGCAGCTTAGCGGTGAGAGGTACCGACACCGGGGAGCTGTTTTTT. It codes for CSSSLAVRGTDTGELFF.

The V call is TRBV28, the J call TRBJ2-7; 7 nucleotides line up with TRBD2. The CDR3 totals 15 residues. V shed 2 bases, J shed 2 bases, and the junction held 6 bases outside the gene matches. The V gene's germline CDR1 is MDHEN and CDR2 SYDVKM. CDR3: CASSLMGLSTYEQYF. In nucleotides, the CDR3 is TGTGCCAGCAGTTTAATGGGACTATCAACCTACGAGCAGTACTTC.

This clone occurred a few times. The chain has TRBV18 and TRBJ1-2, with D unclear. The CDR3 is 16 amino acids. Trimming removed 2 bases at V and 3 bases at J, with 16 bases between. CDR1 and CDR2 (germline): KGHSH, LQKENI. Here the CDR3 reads CASSPMDSRGDYGYTF. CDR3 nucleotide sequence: TGTGCCAGCTCACCAATGGATTCCCGGGGAGACTATGGCTACACCTTC. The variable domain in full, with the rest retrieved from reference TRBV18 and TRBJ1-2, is NAGVMQNPRHLVRRRGQEARLRCSPMKGHSHVYWYRQLPEEGLKFMVYLQKENIIDESGMPKERFSAEFPKEGPSILRIQQVVRGDSAAYFCASSPMDSRGDYGYTFGSGTRLTVV.